A selection of T cell receptor beta chains follows, all from one sample in a study of OX40 agonist ivuxolimab in advanced cancers. The table came from immunoSEQ multiplex PCR; TCRdb's copy has only in-frame clones and leaves some out. The sample lists over 20,000 clones, roughly 84% occurring once. Sequencing used CD4+ or CD8+ T cells sorted from blood, obtained in a trial of the OX40 agonist ivuxolimab. Receptor source: an adult with an advanced solid tumor such as melanoma, head and neck, liver or kidney cancer. The CDR3 runs from the conserved cysteine through the conserved F or W. D genes are given only for firm matches. Not every row has a clone size; where given, it reads once, few, many or a size class.

TRBD1 | TRBV5-8 | - | CASSSPGQGDYEQYF
- | TRBV5-1 | - | CASSWGSGSYEQYF
- | TRBV4-1 | - | CASSQVSEASGNTIYF
TRBD2 | TRBV6-4 | once | CASSDGTSGNEQFF
- | TRBV5-4 | - | CASSLGGSGNTIYF
- | TRBV9 | once | CASSNTAYEQYF
- | TRBV4-1 | - | CASSQVGGPNTEAFF
- | TRBV19 | - | CASSIWGGANTEAFF
- | TRBV27 | - | CASSLGQGLYNEQFF
- | TRBV4-1 | - | CASSQWRSYEQYF
- | TRBV7-9 | - | CASSSPTSPGYEQYF
TRBD1 | TRBV2 | - | CASSDGRGKETQYF
- | TRBV4-2 | - | CASSPQGAGNTIYF
- | TRBV21-1 | once | CASSKSVAGDNEQFF
TRBD2 | TRBV5-1 | - | CASSSTSGTDTQYF
- | TRBV7-9 | - | CASSPPVMIYEQYF
- | TRBV27 | - | CASSFTGFTYEQYF
- | TRBV29-1 | - | CSVEGAVHLSYNEQFF
TRBD2 | TRBV18 | once | CASSPGLAGGLSSYNEQFF
TRBD2 | TRBV7-9 | - | CASSLLLASGEQFF
- | TRBV29-1 | - | CSVPGRYEQYF
TRBD2 | TRBV14 | - | CASSQGPARGSYEQYF
- | TRBV6-4 | - | CASSFTSYNEQFF
- | TRBV6-5 | - | CASSWGANTEAFF
- | TRBV29-1 | - | CSVASGAYEQYF
TRBD1 | TRBV7-8 | - | CASSSGQGYNTEAFF
TRBD1 | TRBV9 | - | CASSNRGLANYGYTF
TRBD1 | TRBV9 | - | CASGQGSYEQYF
- | TRBV5-4 | - | CASSLSTEAFF